The 12 T cell receptor beta chains listed next were all sequenced from one sample in a study of shared clonotypes between healthy human individuals. Some clones are missing from TCRdb's copy, which holds only in-frame ones; the method was immunoSEQ multiplex PCR. The data show 2 million or so clones, about 95% seen once. CD8 cells regarded as naive lacked CD45RO, were positively chosen for CCR7, and omitted terminally differentiated effector memory CD45RA+ cells. The source material was naive CD8+ T cells sorted from blood. All receptors derive from a young man in good health.

The chain couples TRBV7-9 to TRBJ2-3; 11 bases map to TRBD2. This CDR3 is built from 16 residues. Trimming took 7 bases from V and 4 from J; bases not matched to a gene: 10. Per germline, CDR1 SEHNR and CDR2 FQNEAQ (reference sequence). The CDR3 sequence: CASILLAGGDPDTQYF. The CDR3, as DNA: TGTGCCAGCATCCTTCTAGCGGGGGGCGACCCAGATACGCAGTATTTT.

The chain carries TRBV10-3 and TRBJ2-7; 8 positions match TRBD1. CDR1 and CDR2 (germline): ENHRY, SYGVKD. The CDR3 runs 15 residues. V shed 3 bases, J shed 2 bases, and the junction held 6 bases outside the gene matches. Here the CDR3 DNA reads TGTGCCATCAGTGATTCCGGGACAGGAGCCTACGAGCAGTACTTC. Encoded protein: CAISDSGTGAYEQYF.

The chain carries TRBV29-1 and TRBJ1-3, with D perhaps TRBD1 (5 bases). The germline gives CDR1 SQVTM, CDR2 ANQGSEA. The CDR3 consists of 14 residues. With 3 bases removed from V and 0 bases from J, the gap between germline ends came to 9 bases. The chain's CDR3 is CSVERQNSGNTIYF. CDR3 DNA: TGCAGCGTTGAGCGACAGAACTCTGGAAACACCATATATTTT.

This chain uses TRBV11-2 with TRBJ2-7; maybe TRBD1 (5 bases). The V gene lost 1 base and the J gene lost 0 bases, with 10 bases spanning the gap. Germline values: CDR1 SGHAT, CDR2 FQNNGV. CDR3 length: 15 amino acids. CDR3 sequence: CASSLGGPSSYEQYF. Written as DNA, the CDR3 is TGTGCCAGCAGCTTAGGGGGCCCGAGCTCCTACGAGCAGTACTTC.

The genes are TRBV4-1 and TRBJ2-7; a weak D match, TRBD2 (8 bases). CDR3 length: 17 amino acids. Trimming took 6 bases from V and 2 from J, leaving 23 bases between them. Germline V CDR1 and CDR2: MGHRA, YSYEKL. The CDR3 DNA reads TGCGCCAGCAGACTCCGGGAGGGGGCAATAGCCCCCTACGAGCAGTACTTC. Protein sequence: CASRLREGAIAPYEQYF.

This clone was observed a single time. Other DNA sequences in the sample encode the same CDR3. The chain combines TRBV9 with TRBJ2-7; 11 bases agree with TRBD2. Germline assignment: CDR1 SGDLS and CDR2 YYNGEE. CDR3 size: 15 residues. Germline trimming cut 0 bases from V and 3 bases from J; bases unmatched to any gene: 2. The CDR3, as DNA: TGTGCCAGCAGCGTAGGACTAGCGGGGAACTACGAGCAGTACTTC. Its protein is CASSVGLAGNYEQYF.

The chain is built from TRBV5-1 and TRBJ2-7; 14 bases map to TRBD2. The CDR3 is made up of 18 amino acids. The germline V gene encodes CDR1 SGHRS and CDR2 YFSETQ. After removal of 4 bases from V and 4 bases from J, the junction contained 13 bases not matched to a gene. As DNA, the CDR3 is TGCGCCAGCAGCCCCACCGGGACTAGCGGGAGAGACCTTTACGAGCAGTACTTC. It encodes CASSPTGTSGRDLYEQYF.

The rearrangement uses TRBV5-8 and TRBJ2-5, with D possibly TRBD1 on 6 matching bases. Trimming cost V 4 bases and J 0 bases, with 10 bases left between them. This CDR3 spans 14 amino acids. The V gene's germline CDR1 is SGHTS and CDR2 YDEGEE. The CDR3: CASSPGQYQETQYF. The CDR3 DNA follows: TGTGCCAGCAGCCCAGGACAGTACCAAGAGACCCAGTACTTC.

CDR3 region: CASSELPSGSEYYEQYF. CDR3 nucleotides: TGTGCCAGCAGCGAACTACCTAGCGGGAGTGAATACTACGAGCAGTACTTC. The gene calls are TRBV9 and TRBJ2-7; 10 bases are a match to TRBD2. Germline values: CDR1 SGDLS, CDR2 YYNGEE. The CDR3 extends over 17 amino acids. Unmatched junction bases numbered 12, after V lost 3 bases and J lost 3 bases.

The V and J genes are TRBV4-3 and TRBJ2-7; a possible D gene is TRBD2 (5 bases). Trimming took off 0 bases at V and 1 base at J, with 19 bases between the two ends. Germline V CDR1 and CDR2: LGHNA, YSLEER. The CDR3 is 18 amino acids. CDR3: CASSQELLISSASYEQYF. The CDR3 DNA reads as TGCGCCAGCAGCCAAGAGCTCCTAATTAGTAGCGCGTCCTACGAGCAGTACTTC.

The chain combines TRBV4-3 with TRBJ1-4, with no clear D. The CDR3 runs to 15 residues. V was trimmed by 0 bases and J by 6 bases, leaving 11 bases between them. The germline CDR1 and CDR2 sequences are LGHNA and YSLEER. For the CDR3, the DNA is TGCGCCAGCAGCCAAGATACGAGCACATATGAAAAACTGTTTTTT. It specifies CASSQDTSTYEKLFF.

The chain employs TRBV7-2 and TRBJ1-3; D remains unclear. Per germline, CDR1 SGHTA and CDR2 FQGNSA. The V end was cut by 4 bases, the J end by 4 bases, with 17 bases between. The CDR3 spans 16 residues. CDR3 in DNA: TGTGCCAGCAGCTGGAACACAGAAGGCTTCGGAAACACCATATATTTT. Translated: CASSWNTEGFGNTIYF. The full variable domain, completed using reference TRBV7-2 and TRBJ1-3, is GAGVSQSPSNKVTEKGKDVELRCDPISGHTALYWYRQSLGQGLEFLIYFQGNSAPDKSGLPSDRFSAERTGGSVSTLTIQRTQQEDSAVYLCASSWNTEGFGNTIYFGEGSWLTVV.